This TCR beta chain derives from a study of T cell responses to AZD1222 COVID-19 vaccine. General study findings and limits: Baseline seropositivity characterized only six AZD1222 recipients. At 160-218 and 743-854, vaccine-associated CD4 TCRs were dominant, and they spanned spike. Regions left unmutated in variants are reportedly the target of nearly half of spike-specific TCRs. Donors, mostly white British, included more females; clonal diversity was possibly underestimated.

The CDR3 sequence is 15 residues long. V was shortened by 1 base and J by 1 base, with 9 bases between the two germline ends. Germline V CDR1 and CDR2: SGHRS, YFSETQ. Clones were read by immunoSEQ multiplex PCR, and TCRdb kept only the in-frame ones, dropping some. The sample records tens of thousands of clones, just over 85% being singletons. Comments on this clone: As yet, its antigen is unknown.

The material was peripheral blood, obtained on day 0 of AZD1222 vaccination. This rearrangement joins TRBV5-1 to TRBJ1-5, with D perhaps matching TRBD1 (6 bases). The sequence came from an adult in good health. In DNA form, the CDR3 reads TGCGCCAGCAGCTTGCTTGGACAGAGCAATCAGCCCCAGCATTTT. It yields the protein CASSLLGQSNQPQHF.